Presented here are 26 T cell receptor beta chains from one specimen sequenced in a study of blood T cell repertoires in COVID-19. Repertoires were generated with immunoSEQ multiplex PCR, while TCRdb's copy carries only in-frame clones and drops some. The profile shows fewer than 250,000 clones, roughly nine tenths of them singletons. Material for sequencing was peripheral blood. All receptors derive from a man between 65 and 79 years old with acute or convalescent COVID-19.

This clone was picked up a small number of times. V usage is TRBV7-8 and J usage is TRBJ1-3; D is perhaps TRBD1 (5 bases). The CDR3 has 14 amino acids. Per the germline V gene, CDR1 is SGHVS and CDR2 is FQNEAQ. V was trimmed by 2 bases and J by 2 bases, leaving 7 bases between them. CDR3 loop: CASSLKGAGNTIYF. CDR3 nucleotides: TGTGCCAGCAGCTTAAAAGGGGCTGGAAACACCATATATTTT.

The chain joins TRBV5-1 to TRBJ2-1, with D perhaps matching TRBD2 (7 bases). Germline V gives CDR1 SGHRS, CDR2 YFSETQ. Deletions cut 7 bases from V and 2 bases from J, with 22 bases between. CDR3 length equals 17 residues. CDR3 in DNA: TGCGCCAGCGCTAAGGGGGGGGGCGAAGTCGCCTACAATGAGCAGTTCTTC. It specifies CASAKGGGEVAYNEQFF.

The genes are TRBV7-3 and TRBJ2-1; 10 bases line up with TRBD2. Losses at the gene ends were 5 bases for V and 6 bases for J; bases not matched to a gene: 10. Per the germline V gene, CDR1 is SGHTA and CDR2 is FQGTGA. CDR3 size: 16 residues. The CDR3 spells CASSPRGAGGPNEQFF. The DNA for the CDR3 is TGTGCCAGCAGCCCCCGAGGAGCGGGAGGGCCCAATGAGCAGTTCTTC.

V is TRBV3-1 (or the pseudogene TRBV3-2) and J is TRBJ2-2; tentative D call: TRBD2 (5 bases). V lost 4 bases and J 5 bases, leaving 14 bases between the germline ends. The CDR3 is made up of 15 amino acids. The germline CDR1 and CDR2 sequences are LGHDT and YNNKEL (reference sequence). CDR3 DNA: TGTGCCAGCAGCCCCCTTTCCGGGGAGACCGGGGAGCTGTTTTTT. Translated: CASSPLSGETGELFF.

This chain uses TRBV30 with TRBJ2-5; D might be TRBD2 (5 bases). Germline V lookup: CDR1 GTSNPN, CDR2 SVGIG (reference sequence). The CDR3 runs 13 residues. Trimming took off 0 bases at V and 5 bases at J, with 10 bases between the two ends. The CDR3 DNA sequence: TGTGCCTGGAGTGTCGCTGGCGGGGAGACCCAGTACTTC. Amino acid sequence: CAWSVAGGETQYF.

The chain combines TRBV19 with TRBJ1-2, with a possible D match to TRBD1 (5 bases). This CDR3 has 13 amino acids. Trimming stripped 10 bases from V and 2 bases from J, with 14 bases between. Germline-derived CDR1 and CDR2 are LNHDA and SQIVND (reference sequence). CDR3 region: CATKTDSNYGYTF. In DNA, the CDR3 is TGTGCCACCAAAACAGACAGCAACTATGGCTACACCTTC.

The CDR3 nucleotides are TGTGCCAGCAGCCAAGATCCCGGGACTCACTCCTACAATGAGCAGTTCTTC. This sequence encodes CASSQDPGTHSYNEQFF. V is TRBV3-1 (or the pseudogene TRBV3-2) and J is TRBJ2-1; D is possibly TRBD2 (6 bases). This CDR3 has 17 residues. Between the trimmed V and J ends, which lost 0 bases and 0 bases, there was a span of 12 bases. Germline loops: CDR1 LGHDT, CDR2 YNNKEL (reference sequence).

On this clone: Other DNA sequences within the sample encode an identical CDR3. V usage is TRBV2 and J usage is TRBJ2-7; 11 nucleotides line up with TRBD1. The CDR3 spans 15 residues. Losses at the gene ends were 3 bases for V and 2 bases for J; bases not matched to a gene: 3. Germline loops: CDR1 SNHLY, CDR2 FYNNEI. CDR3 nucleotides: TGTGCCAGCAGTGAGGGGGGACAGGGGGCCTACGAGCAGTACTTC. This codes for CASSEGGQGAYEQYF.

The rearrangement links TRBV3-1 (or the pseudogene TRBV3-2) to TRBJ1-1; D gene uncertain. The germline V and J ends were trimmed by 3 bases and 4 bases, with 9 bases remaining between them. CDR3 length: 13 amino acids. Germline CDR1 is LGHDT and CDR2 is YNNKEL (reference sequence). The CDR3 loop is CASSQDPSTEAFF. CDR3 DNA sequence: TGTGCCAGCAGCCAGGATCCTAGCACTGAAGCTTTCTTT.

The rearrangement uses TRBV4-2 and TRBJ2-5, with D hard to call. In germline, CDR1 is LGHNA, CDR2 YNFKEQ. There are 14 residues in the CDR3. The V gene lost 0 bases and the J gene lost 5 bases, with 10 bases spanning the gap. In DNA form, the CDR3 reads TGTGCCAGCAGCCAAGATTCCCTCGCGGAGACCCAGTACTTC. Translation gives CASSQDSLAETQYF.

V and J are TRBV7-2 and TRBJ2-2; TRBD1 might be the D (5 bases). The ends were cut back, 5 bases at V and 7 bases at J, with 17 bases in the middle. This CDR3 has 15 residues. Germline V gene sequence: CDR1 SGHTA, CDR2 FQGNSA. The CDR3 region is CASSDYQGLGGELFF. CDR3 bases: TGTGCCAGCAGCGATTACCAGGGATTAGGCGGGGAGCTGTTTTTT.

This sequence joins TRBV3-1 (or the pseudogene TRBV3-2) and TRBJ1-1, with D uncertain. Looked up from germline, CDR1 is LGHDT and CDR2 is YNNKEL (reference sequence). There are 13 residues in the CDR3. Trimming pared 5 bases from V and 8 bases from J, leaving 15 bases between. The CDR3 bases are TGTGCCAGCAGCTTCCGGGGAGGTGAGGAAGCTTTCTTT. This encodes CASSFRGGEEAFF.

The chain combines TRBV7-7 with TRBJ2-7, with a possible D match to TRBD1 (5 bases). Germline CDR1 and CDR2: SSHAT and FNYEAQ (reference sequence). CDR3 size: 14 residues. Trimming stripped 3 bases from V and 7 bases from J, with 16 bases between. The CDR3 DNA sequence: TGTGCCAGCAGCTTTGACAGCGAAGGACGGGAGCAGTACTTC. It is translated as CASSFDSEGREQYF.

The chain carries TRBV11-2 and TRBJ2-3; D perhaps matches TRBD1 (5 bases). The V gene's germline CDR1 is SGHAT and CDR2 FQNNGV. This CDR3 contains 12 residues. V lost 5 bases, J lost 4 bases, and 7 bases lay in between. The CDR3 DNA reads as TGTGCCAGCAGCGAACAGGCAGATACGCAGTATTTT. It specifies CASSEQADTQYF.

The chain joins TRBV7-2 to TRBJ1-5; the match to TRBD1 covers 12 bases. Germline loops: CDR1 SGHTA, CDR2 FQGNSA. The CDR3 loop spans 17 amino acids. V shed 8 bases, J shed 2 bases, and the junction held 10 bases outside the gene matches. The CDR3 loop is CASPGQGAPGGNQPQHF. The CDR3 DNA follows: TGTGCCAGCCCGGGACAGGGGGCCCCCGGGGGCAATCAGCCCCAGCATTTT.

V and J are TRBV19 and TRBJ2-5, with D possibly being TRBD2 (5 bases). Germline V lookup: CDR1 LNHDA, CDR2 SQIVND (reference sequence). This CDR3 has 13 amino acids. V gave up 10 bases and J gave up 7 bases, with 19 bases separating them. Here the CDR3 DNA reads TGTGCCACCGGGGTCCTCCGGGGAACGACCCAGTACTTC. Its translation is CATGVLRGTTQYF.

J is TRBJ2-5 and V is TRBV5-1; 10 bases fit TRBD1. This CDR3 comprises 18 residues. V lost 3 bases to trimming and J lost 1 base; unmatched junction nucleotides: 12. In germline, CDR1 is SGHRS, CDR2 YFSETQ. CDR3 in amino acids: CASSSFPGTGVSQETQYF. CDR3 bases: TGCGCCAGCAGCTCATTCCCCGGGACAGGGGTCTCCCAAGAGACCCAGTACTTC.

The V and J genes are TRBV3-1 (or the pseudogene TRBV3-2) and TRBJ2-7; the D is unclear. Trimming took off 8 bases at V and 0 bases at J, with 14 bases between the two ends. The V gene's germline CDR1 is LGHDT and CDR2 YNNKEL (reference sequence). The CDR3 covers 14 residues. The CDR3 reads CASEKTESSYEQYF. The CDR3 DNA follows: TGTGCCAGCGAAAAAACAGAGAGCTCCTACGAGCAGTACTTC.

The CDR3 region is CASSVVQGWEQFF. The CDR3 region has the DNA TGTGCCAGCAGCGTAGTTCAGGGGTGGGAGCAGTTCTTC. J is TRBJ2-1 and V is TRBV9; TRBD1 might be the D (6 bases). The germline V and J ends were trimmed by 0 bases and 10 bases, with 11 bases remaining between them. The CDR3 extends over 13 amino acids. Germline CDR1 is SGDLS and CDR2 is YYNGEE.

The V call is TRBV13, the J call TRBJ2-1; a possible D gene is TRBD1 (8 bases). Germline assignment: CDR1 PRHDT and CDR2 FYEKMQ (reference sequence). The CDR3 is made up of 12 amino acids. Trimming pared 10 bases from V and 9 bases from J, leaving 16 bases between. DNA for the CDR3: TGTGCCACCTCGACAGGGGAGGGTGAGCAGTTCTTC. Its translation: CATSTGEGEQFF.

The genes are TRBV7-2 and TRBJ2-2, with TRBD2 matching 8 bases. Germline CDR1 is SGHTA and CDR2 is FQGNSA. Unmatched junction bases numbered 6, after V lost 7 bases and J lost 5 bases. This CDR3 is 14 amino acids long. The CDR3 sequence is CASTPGGRTGELFF. The CDR3 nucleotides are TGTGCCAGCACCCCGGGAGGGAGGACCGGGGAGCTGTTTTTT.

The chain joins TRBV6-2 or TRBV6-3 to TRBJ2-3, with 8 bases matching TRBD2. This CDR3 contains 16 residues. CDR1 is MNHEY, CDR2 SVGEGT, per germline. Trimming removed 6 bases from V and 4 bases from J; junction bases left unmatched: 12. This CDR3 is CASSPAGLAVADTQYF. The CDR3 nucleotides are TGTGCCAGCAGCCCCGCTGGACTAGCAGTGGCAGATACGCAGTATTTT.

The V and J genes are TRBV10-3 and TRBJ2-7; D uncertain. The V and J ends lost 3 bases and 5 bases respectively, with 14 bases between them. Looked up from germline, CDR1 is ENHRY and CDR2 is SYGVKD. There are 14 residues in the CDR3. Written as DNA, the CDR3 is TGTGCCATCAGTGACTCGCGAACGCGTCACGAGCAGTACTTC. This encodes CAISDSRTRHEQYF.

The table lists this clone with many counts. The V call is TRBV5-1, the J call TRBJ2-1, with D tentatively TRBD2 (5 bases). Germline V gives CDR1 SGHRS, CDR2 YFSETQ. V was shortened by 6 bases and J by 0 bases, with 13 bases between the two germline ends. The CDR3 has 15 residues. CDR3 sequence: CASTPDSSSYNEQFF. CDR3 DNA: TGCGCCAGCACCCCGGACTCAAGCTCCTACAATGAGCAGTTCTTC.

This clone is a singleton in its sample. CDR3 bases: TGCAGTGCTAGTCGGGACAGCAACACCGGGGAGCTGTTTTTT. It codes for CSASRDSNTGELFF. V gene TRBV20-1 combines with J gene TRBJ2-2, with 7 bases matching TRBD1. In germline, CDR1 is DFQATT, CDR2 SNEGSKA (reference sequence). After removal of 3 bases from V and 2 bases from J, the junction contained 3 bases not matched to a gene. The CDR3 is 14 amino acids.

This clone was recorded a few times. The rearrangement links TRBV18 to TRBJ2-7, with 11 bases lining up with TRBD2. The junction had 5 bases not matched to a gene; V was cut back by 6 bases and J by 4 bases. The CDR3 extends over 14 amino acids. The V gene's germline CDR1 is KGHSH and CDR2 LQKENI. CDR3: CASSPTSGVYEQYF. CDR3 DNA sequence: TGTGCCAGCTCTCCGACTAGCGGGGTGTACGAGCAGTACTTC.